The next 21 T cell receptor beta chains were all read from a single sample in a study of T cells in Graves' hyperthyroidism and ophthalmopathy. RNA transcripts gave rise to amplified TCR beta CDR3 regions. The TCR CDR3 first-round RT-PCR relied on the HTBI primer set. Via MiXCR, TCRdb re-called the multiplex PCR reads, giving one row per CDR3 protein. The table includes around 690,000 distinct CDR3 sequences, 15% to 20% detected once. Material for sequencing was blood. The receptors derive from a man aged 45-65 years with Graves' hyperthyroidism.

This clonotype came up a few times. The gene calls are TRBV28 and TRBJ2-7; 7 nucleotides line up with TRBD1. J lost 3 bases, V lost 4 bases, and 6 bases had no gene match. The CDR3 runs 14 residues. Germline-derived CDR1 and CDR2 are MDHEN and SYDVKM. CDR3 sequence: CASSSSTGLYEQYF. The CDR3 nucleotides are TGTGCCAGCAGTTCCTCGACAGGGCTCTACGAGCAGTACTTC.

This clonotype was picked up a small number of times. The chain carries TRBV28 and TRBJ1-2, with 8 bases that match TRBD1. Germline values: CDR1 MDHEN, CDR2 SYDVKM. This CDR3 is built from 15 residues. J was trimmed by 4 bases and V by 3 bases; bases with no gene match: 7. The CDR3 DNA sequence: TGTGCCAGCAGTTTGCAGGGGGCCCAATTCTATGGCTACACCTTC. Translating it yields CASSLQGAQFYGYTF.

The rearrangement joins TRBV6-1 to TRBJ1-6, with 7 bases fitting TRBD1. J gave up 9 bases and V 6 bases, and 5 bases lay outside the gene matches. This CDR3 has 13 residues. From germline, CDR1 is MNHNS and CDR2 SASEGT. The CDR3 bases are TGTGCCAGCAGCCTCAACAGGGGTTCACCCCTCCACTTT. Translated, it gives CASSLNRGSPLHF.

This clonotype was seen at least ten times. The chain couples TRBV28 to TRBJ2-1; D possibly uses TRBD1 or TRBD2 (5 bases each). Germline values: CDR1 MDHEN, CDR2 SYDVKM. The CDR3 consists of 17 residues. Trimming took 2 bases from V and 0 from J, leaving 14 bases between them. This CDR3 reads CASSLSRWGSSYNEQFF. DNA of the CDR3: TGTGCCAGCAGTTTAAGTCGTTGGGGGAGCTCCTACAATGAGCAGTTCTTC.

The chain is built from TRBV4-1 and TRBJ2-1; D perhaps matches TRBD2 (5 bases). Trimming took off 2 bases at V and 13 bases at J, with 18 bases between the two ends. The CDR3 spans 14 residues. CDR1 MGHRA and CDR2 YSYEKL come from the germline V gene. The DNA for the CDR3 is TGCGCCAGCAGCCAAAACCTAGAGGGCGCTTCCCAGTTCTTC. This encodes CASSQNLEGASQFF.

This clonotype was recorded many times. This rearrangement joins TRBV18 to TRBJ2-2, with 10 bases aligning to TRBD2. The CDR3 totals 18 residues. The germline gives CDR1 KGHSH, CDR2 LQKENI. The V gene end was trimmed by 3 bases and the J gene end by 2 bases; junction bases not matched to a gene: 9. CDR3: CASSPQQWTSGNTGELFF. CDR3 DNA: TGTGCCAGCTCACCGCAACAATGGACTAGCGGAAACACCGGGGAGCTGTTTTTT.

This clonotype was counted a few times. This rearrangement joins TRBV4-1 to TRBJ2-1; a weak D match, TRBD1 (6 bases). There are 15 residues in the CDR3. Germline-derived CDR1 and CDR2 are MGHRA and YSYEKL. V lost 4 bases to trimming and J lost 4 bases, with 14 bases between them. CDR3 DNA sequence: TGCGCCAGCAGCCGGTCCGGGACACCTTACAATGAGCAGTTCTTC. Translated, it gives CASSRSGTPYNEQFF.

The sample holds a few counts of this clonotype. V is TRBV28 and J is TRBJ2-7; D remains unclear. Between the trimmed V and J ends, which lost 5 bases and 7 bases, there was a span of 6 bases. Germline V lookup: CDR1 MDHEN, CDR2 SYDVKM. The CDR3 runs to 10 residues. Here the CDR3 DNA reads TGTGCCAGCAGTGTAACAGAGCAGTACTTC. It is translated as CASSVTEQYF.

This clonotype was counted ten times or more. V is TRBV11-2 and J is TRBJ1-1, with a tentative D call TRBD1 (5 bases). Germline CDR1 and CDR2: SGHAT and FQNNGV. CDR3 length: 13 residues. V was clipped by 4 bases and J by 1 base, with 7 bases between them. The CDR3 spells CASSWDGNTEAFF. In DNA form, the CDR3 reads TGTGCCAGCAGCTGGGACGGGAACACTGAAGCTTTCTTT.

This clonotype has at least ten counts. The V and J genes are TRBV13 and TRBJ2-3; D is uncertain. Deletions cut 4 bases from V and 2 bases from J, with 13 bases between. The germline CDR1 and CDR2 sequences are PRHDT and FYEKMQ (reference sequence). The CDR3 is 15 amino acids. DNA of the CDR3: TGTGCCAGCAGCTCCGGACCGGCTTACACAGATACGCAGTATTTT. This sequence encodes CASSSGPAYTDTQYF. The entire variable domain, with the rest obtained from reference TRBV13 and TRBJ2-3, is as follows: AAGVIQSPRHLIKEKRETATLKCYPIPRHDTVYWYQQGPGQDPQFLISFYEKMQSDKGSIPDRFSAQQFSDYHSELNMSSLELGDSALYFCASSSGPAYTDTQYFGPGTRLTVL.

The rearrangement links TRBV7-9 to TRBJ2-1; TRBD2 is a possible D gene (5 bases). There are 16 residues in the CDR3. Germline-derived CDR1 and CDR2 are SEHNR and FQNEAQ (reference sequence). V gave up 4 bases and J gave up 0 bases, with 13 bases separating them. CDR3 DNA sequence: TGTGCCAGCAGCTCCTTAAGCGGTTACTCCTACAATGAGCAGTTCTTC. Residues: CASSSLSGYSYNEQFF. Full variable domain (outside the CDR3, taken from reference TRBV7-9 and TRBJ2-1): DTGVSQNPRHKITKRGQNVTFRCDPISEHNRLYWYRQTLGQGPEFLTYFQNEAQLEKSRLLSDRFSAERPKGSFSTLEIQRTEQGDSAMYLCASSSLSGYSYNEQFFGPGTRLTVL.

Many counts were recorded for this clonotype. The chain couples TRBV9 to TRBJ2-7; TRBD1 matches 10 bases. Germline CDR1 is SGDLS and CDR2 is YYNGEE. This CDR3 has 15 amino acids. J gave up 7 bases and V 5 bases, and 12 bases lay outside the gene matches. The CDR3, as DNA: TGTGCCAGCAGTCCGGGGACAGGGGCGACTTGGGAGCAGTACTTC. Translation: CASSPGTGATWEQYF.

Ten or more counts support this clonotype. This rearrangement joins TRBV19 to TRBJ2-1; D unresolved. Germline-derived CDR1 and CDR2 are LNHDA and SQIVND (reference sequence). This CDR3 spans 15 amino acids. Deletions cut 6 bases from V and 5 bases from J, with 17 bases between. CDR3 sequence: CASSPEGVLNNEQFF. The CDR3 coding sequence is TGTGCCAGTAGCCCGGAAGGAGTTCTGAACAATGAGCAGTTCTTC.

This clonotype was picked up a small number of times. V is TRBV27 and J is TRBJ2-1; 8 bases match TRBD2. V shed 5 bases and J 7 bases; nucleotides not matched to a gene: 13. The CDR3 is made up of 16 amino acids. In germline, CDR1 is MNHEY, CDR2 SMNVEV (reference sequence). CDR3 sequence reads: CASSPQGLVGGNEQFF. DNA for the CDR3: TGTGCCAGCAGTCCCCAGGGACTAGTAGGAGGAAATGAGCAGTTCTTC.

As concerns this clonotype: A much larger clone differs by one base, so this may be a read error. Because it lacks the conserved phenylalanine or tryptophan at the end, this CDR3 is likely a read error. V is TRBV2 and J is TRBJ2-2, with D possibly being TRBD2 (5 bases). Germline CDR1 SNHLY, CDR2 FYNNEI. V lost 2 bases and J lost 4, with 14 bases in between. The CDR3 has 16 residues. The CDR3 coding sequence is TGTGCCAGCAGTGAACAACCCGGGATCCGCACCGGGGAGCTGTTTTCT. As protein: CASSEQPGIRTGELFS.

This clonotype was observed many times. The chain recombines TRBV28 with TRBJ1-1, with D hard to call. V was trimmed by 6 bases and J by 3 bases, leaving 11 bases between them. Germline V gene lookup returns CDR1 MDHEN and CDR2 SYDVKM. CDR3 size: 13 residues. Here the CDR3 reads CASSGREDTEAFF. The CDR3 region has the DNA TGTGCCAGCAGCGGAAGAGAGGACACTGAAGCTTTCTTT.

A single count supports this clonotype. The rearrangement uses TRBV30 and TRBJ1-1; 7 nucleotides agree with TRBD1. CDR1 and CDR2 (germline): GTSNPN, SVGIG (reference sequence). This CDR3 is built from 16 residues. V gave up 3 bases and J gave up 3 bases; unmatched junction bases: 13. CDR3 DNA: TGTGCCTGGAGCATGAGACAGGGAATAAGCGACACTGAAGCTTTCTTT. As protein: CAWSMRQGISDTEAFF.

This clonotype was detected ten times or more. The chain is built from TRBV5-1 and TRBJ2-7; 9 bases are a match to TRBD2. The V segment lost 4 bases and the J segment 4 bases; nucleotides outside the gene matches: 9. Germline CDR1 and CDR2: SGHRS and YFSETQ. The CDR3 covers 15 residues. The CDR3 loop is CASSDTSGRPYEQYF. The DNA of the CDR3 is TGCGCCAGCAGCGACACTAGCGGGCGACCTTACGAGCAGTACTTC.

At least ten counts were recorded for this clonotype. V and J are TRBV30 and TRBJ1-4, with TRBD1 as a possible D gene (6 bases). The germline gives CDR1 GTSNPN, CDR2 SVGIG (reference sequence). The CDR3 sequence is 13 residues long. V lost 4 bases, J lost 8 bases, and 14 bases lay in between. CDR3 nucleotides: TGTGCCTGGAAGCAGGGGATTGAGGAAAAACTGTTTTTT. Translation gives CAWKQGIEEKLFF. The full variable domain, rest sourced from reference TRBV30 and TRBJ1-4, is SQTIHQWPATLVQPVGSPLSLECTVEGTSNPNLYWYRQAAGRGLQLLFYSVGIGQISSEVPQNLSASRPQDRQFILSSKKLLLSDSGFYLCAWKQGIEEKLFFGSGTQLSVL.

This clonotype was observed a handful of times. This rearrangement joins TRBV28 to TRBJ2-1, with D possibly matching TRBD2 (5 bases). Germline CDR1 and CDR2: MDHEN and SYDVKM. CDR3 length equals 14 residues. Trimming cost V 5 bases and J 7 bases, with 15 bases left between them. CDR3: CASSRLGLSNEQFF. For the CDR3, the DNA is TGTGCCAGCAGTCGACTCGGACTGTCAAATGAGCAGTTCTTC.

The sample holds many counts of this clonotype. CDR3 nucleotides: TGTGCCAGCAGTAAACAGGGGGCGTTTCAGCCCCAGCATTTT. Protein sequence: CASSKQGAFQPQHF. V gene TRBV27 combines with J gene TRBJ1-5; 9 bases are a match to TRBD1. In germline, CDR1 is MNHEY, CDR2 SMNVEV (reference sequence). Losses at the gene ends were 5 bases for V and 6 bases for J; bases not matched to a gene: 5. The CDR3 covers 14 residues.